The subject of this entry is one T cell receptor (beta chain). Its antigen is undetermined. Preparation of TCR beta libraries was done by quantitative 5'-RACE with molecular barcodes. TCRdb passed the 5' RACE reads through MiXCR, listing each CDR3 protein once. The table has 350,000 to 400,000 distinct CDR3 sequences, 20% to 25% seen once. These data come from a study of CD8 T cells in ankylosing spondylitis. Study-level points and caveats: As for the disease-linked clones, they showed a CD8+ phenotype and occurred at relatively low frequencies in peripheral blood. Reactive arthritis synovial fluid and blood were previously reported to contain some motif variants.

Trimming at V came to 4 bases and at J to 4 bases, leaving 10 bases not matched to a gene. Looked up from germline, CDR1 is DFQATT and CDR2 is SNEGSKA (reference sequence). CDR3 length: 14 amino acids. The sample comprised blood, either unsorted or a sorted T cell fraction (not recorded which). The source is a male donor with ankylosing spondylitis or in good health (not recorded which). The chain combines TRBV20-1 with TRBJ2-7; 7 bases map to TRBD1. In DNA form, the CDR3 reads TGCAGTGCTATGACGTCAGGGGGATCGTACGAGCAGTACTTC. Its translation is CSAMTSGGSYEQYF.